These 12 T cell receptor beta chains originate from one sample sequenced in a study of T cell changes during pregnancy in multiple sclerosis. Here immunoSEQ multiplex PCR was the method, and the copy in TCRdb shows in-frame clones only, minus some. This sample has about 100,000 clones, with around 90% found just once. This sample comprised peripheral blood, obtained in the second trimester of pregnancy. These receptors were collected from a female donor with multiple sclerosis, enrolled in a pregnancy study.

The chain is built from TRBV10-3 and TRBJ2-3, with D perhaps TRBD1 (6 bases). This CDR3 has 14 residues. V was clipped by 4 bases and J by 4 bases, with 12 bases between them. CDR1 is ENHRY, CDR2 SYGVKD, per germline. The CDR3 region is CAISGGPPSDTQYF. The CDR3 DNA reads as TGTGCCATCAGTGGGGGGCCTCCGTCAGATACGCAGTATTTT.

The rearrangement joins TRBV28 to TRBJ1-1, with D unclear. Trimming left V 5 bases short and J 4 bases short, with 14 bases between. The CDR3 consists of 14 residues. Germline CDR1 is MDHEN and CDR2 is SYDVKM. The CDR3 loop is CASSPPLGSTEAFF. The CDR3 nucleotides read TGTGCCAGCAGTCCTCCACTGGGGAGCACTGAAGCTTTCTTT.

The chain uses TRBV6-1 and TRBJ1-1; 7 bases align to TRBD1. This CDR3 comprises 14 residues. Trimming cost V 4 bases and J 9 bases; bases outside gene matches: 11. Per germline, CDR1 MNHNS and CDR2 SASEGT. The CDR3 bases are TGTGCCAGCAGTGCCTCAACAGGGGATGAGAAAGCTTTCTTT. As protein: CASSASTGDEKAFF.

This sequence joins TRBV7-9 and TRBJ1-4; TRBD1 might be the D (5 bases). The CDR3 is made up of 14 amino acids. The ends were cut back, 4 bases at V and 3 bases at J, with 9 bases in the middle. Germline V gene lookup returns CDR1 SEHNR and CDR2 FQNEAQ (reference sequence). Here the CDR3 reads CASSYGGSNEKLFF. As DNA, the CDR3 is TGTGCCAGCAGCTACGGGGGGTCTAATGAAAAACTGTTTTTT.

This clone was observed a handful of times. The chain couples TRBV29-1 to TRBJ1-1; 8 nucleotides line up with TRBD1. This CDR3 region has 13 residues. Trimming cost V 5 bases and J 7 bases; bases outside gene matches: 9. The germline gives CDR1 SQVTM, CDR2 ANQGSEA. CDR3 in DNA: TGCAGCGTTCCTTCCCCGACAGGGGTTGAAGCTTTCTTT. This gives the protein CSVPSPTGVEAFF.

This chain connects TRBV7-8 to TRBJ1-5; TRBD1 agrees at 7 bases. Germline assignment: CDR1 SGHVS and CDR2 FQNEAQ. V dropped 1 base and J dropped 4; count of bases not matched to a gene: 13. CDR3 length: 18 residues. The CDR3 protein is CASSLVGSGGSSNQPQHF. For the CDR3, the DNA is TGTGCCAGCAGCTTAGTGGGGTCAGGGGGAAGCAGTAATCAGCCCCAGCATTTT.

The chain carries TRBV5-1 and TRBJ1-3, with 9 bases that match TRBD1. Germline assignment: CDR1 SGHRS and CDR2 YFSETQ. J was trimmed by 5 bases and V by 4 bases; bases with no gene match: 7. CDR3 length: 15 amino acids. CDR3 region: CASSPGTGIRNTIYF. The DNA of the CDR3 is TGCGCCAGCAGCCCGGGGACAGGGATCAGAAACACCATATATTTT.

The chain is built from TRBV6-5 and TRBJ2-2, with 11 positions matching TRBD2. The CDR3 has 16 residues. Trimming cost V 2 bases and J 3 bases; bases outside gene matches: 2. The germline CDR1 and CDR2 sequences are MNHEY and SVGAGI. The CDR3 bases are TGTGCCAGCAGTTACAGGGGACTAGCGGACACCGGGGAGCTGTTTTTT. Its protein is CASSYRGLADTGELFF.

As to this clone: A read error may produce the germline difference seen at one junction end. The CDR3 reads CAISDLVEVHF. CDR3 bases: TGTGCCATCAGTGACCTCGTGGAGGTCCACTTT. The chain uses TRBV10-3 and TRBJ1-5; D uncertain. The germline V gene has CDR1 ENHRY and CDR2 SYGVKD. CDR3 length: 11 residues.

The chain combines TRBV30 with TRBJ2-3; tentatively, D is TRBD2 (7 bases). V was trimmed by 0 bases and J by 5 bases, leaving 15 bases between them. The CDR3 is made up of 15 amino acids. Per germline, CDR1 GTSNPN and CDR2 SVGIG (reference sequence). The CDR3, as DNA: TGTGCCTGGAGTGTAGGGGGGGGCCAGATAGATACGCAGTATTTT. Its translation is CAWSVGGGQIDTQYF. The full variable domain, with the rest looked up from reference TRBV30 and TRBJ2-3, is SQTIHQWPATLVQPVGSPLSLECTVEGTSNPNLYWYRQAAGRGLQLLFYSVGIGQISSEVPQNLSASRPQDRQFILSSKKLLLSDSGFYLCAWSVGGGQIDTQYFGPGTRLTVL.

In the case of this clone: A clone one base away is much larger, so this may be a read error. Other DNA sequences in the sample encode the same CDR3. V and J are TRBV6-6 and TRBJ1-1; D gene ambiguous. The CDR3 runs 15 residues. Germline V gene sequence: CDR1 MNHNY, CDR2 SVGAGI (reference sequence). CDR3 sequence (DNA): TGTGCCAGCAGTTCGCCCAAAACAGTGAACACTGAAGCTTTTTTT. Amino acid sequence: CASSSPKTVNTEAFF.

The chain carries TRBV6-1 and TRBJ1-5; D call uncertain. Germline V gives CDR1 MNHNS, CDR2 SASEGT. The CDR3 is 13 amino acids. The V end was cut by 2 bases, the J end by 7 bases, with 9 bases between. CDR3 sequence: CASSERGYQPQHF. The CDR3 DNA sequence: TGTGCCAGCAGTGAACGCGGGTACCAGCCCCAGCATTTT.